The entry that follows covers one TCR beta chain sequence. Its recognized antigen is unknown. Base qualities are not at hand, and no much larger clone is one base apart. These data belong to a study of blood T cell repertoires in COVID-19 (TCRdb year 2020). Context from the whole study: The collaborator samples originated in the United States, Italy and Spain and spanned the acute and convalescent phases of COVID-19. The prospective study material was composed of cDNA or gDNA derived from T cells, B-cell-depleted T cells, or PBMCs. The dataset comprised deeply sampled blood TCRbeta repertoires from subjects exposed to, actively infected with, or recovered from COVID-19. The repertoires were released in a freely available public database intended as a resource for research on the immune response to SARS-CoV-2. The samples were drawn from two sources: the first 160 participants of the ongoing ImmuneRACE study, and about 1,300 subjects contributed by 6 global collaborators. Sample metadata almost always included a de-identified subject ID, COVID-19 status, age in years and sex. Where available, HLA class I and class II types were taken from metadata supplied by the sample provider and were not determined by assay-based typing. The paper as a whole reports these results and caveats: How much clinical and demographic metadata was included differed by source and by participant, and the metadata was provided uncurated.

Collaborating institutions collected whole blood in K2EDTA tubes following their own protocols. For TCRbeta analysis, collaborator samples were shipped as frozen whole blood, as isolated PBMCs, or as DNA extracted from either sample type. V loses 0 bases, J loses 1 base, and the germline ends lie 15 bases apart. From cysteine to phenylalanine, the CDR3 is 17 amino acids long. Only the CDR3 DNA is retained, 51 bases long and in frame from the first base. CDR1 and CDR2, looked up from the germline V gene (reference sequence), are LNHNV and YYDKDF. TCRbeta CDR3 regions were amplified from genomic DNA by means of the immunoSEQ Assay, a bias-controlled multiplex PCR. The authors processed their data as follows. Within the assay, amplification of reference gene primers was used to estimate how many nucleated cells each sample contained. To quantify the absolute abundance of each unique TCRbeta CDR3 rearrangement, sequence reads were collapsed and filtered. For each sample, productive Simpson clonality was calculated as the square root of Simpson's diversity index over productive rearrangements. TCRdb retrieved this table from immuneACCESS and kept in-frame rearrangements only. Not all clones are present; in checked studies, unresolved V genes account for under half, and no reason is known for the remainder. V and J calls plus clone size are reproduced from that table; the DNA served to infer D and trimming. This sample lists 110,000 or so clones; around four fifths were detected once. Approximately 8.1% of the sample comes from the top ten.

Sequencing was carried out using peripheral blood. This clonotype originated in a woman aged 40 to 50 with acute or convalescent COVID-19. The receptor chain draws on TRBV15 and TRBJ1-1; the D gene is perhaps TRBD1, on 5 matching bases. Here is the DNA: TGTGCCACCAGCAGAGATGAGCGGGACTCTGGGAACACTGAAGCTTTCTTT. Its amino acids are CATSRDERDSGNTEAFF. With the portions outside the CDR3 filled from the reference TRBV15 and TRBJ1-1 genes, the complete variable region becomes DAMVIQNPRYQVTQFGKPVTLSCSQTLNHNVMYWYQQKSSQAPKLLFHYYDKDFNNEADTPDNFQSRRPNTSFCFLDIRSPGLGDTAMYLCATSRDERDSGNTEAFFGQGTRLTVV.